The present T cell receptor beta chain was sequenced within a study of T cells after yellow fever vaccination. General study points: A weaker but faster secondary response was observed, peaking on day 5 versus 15. Most clones from primary vaccination resurfaced after the booster (96% CD4, 88% CD8). CD4 and CD8 compartments shared a small share of clonotypes.

In its sample, this clonotype was seen a few times. As yet, its antigen is unknown. 5'RACE template switching added a universal primer site and UMIs to TCR cDNA. TCRdb re-called the 5' RACE reads with MiXCR, one entry per CDR3 protein. The data show 120,000 or so distinct CDR3 sequences, 15% seen once. The CDR3 runs 13 residues. Germline CDR1 SGHTA, CDR2 FQGNSA. This chain joins TRBV7-2 and TRBJ2-3; D might be TRBD2 (5 bases). Sequenced material: CD8+ T cells sorted from PBMCs, taken 5 days after the yellow fever booster vaccination. The clonotype was recovered from a young man who received the YFV17D yellow fever vaccine. The CDR3 protein is CANHRGSTDTQYF. In DNA, the CDR3 is TGTGCAAACCACCGGGGTAGCACAGATACGCAGTATTTT.